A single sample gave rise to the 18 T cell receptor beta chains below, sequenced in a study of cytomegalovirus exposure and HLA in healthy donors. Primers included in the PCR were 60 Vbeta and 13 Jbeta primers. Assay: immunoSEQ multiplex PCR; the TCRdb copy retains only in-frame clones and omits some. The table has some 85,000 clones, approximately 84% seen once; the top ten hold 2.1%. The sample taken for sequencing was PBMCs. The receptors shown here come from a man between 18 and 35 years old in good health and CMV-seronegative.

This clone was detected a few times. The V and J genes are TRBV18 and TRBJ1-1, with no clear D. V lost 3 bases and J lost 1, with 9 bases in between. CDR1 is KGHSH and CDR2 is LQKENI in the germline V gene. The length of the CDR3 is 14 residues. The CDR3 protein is CASSPLTRNTEAFF. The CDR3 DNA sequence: TGTGCCAGCTCACCCTTGACACGGAACACTGAAGCTTTCTTT.

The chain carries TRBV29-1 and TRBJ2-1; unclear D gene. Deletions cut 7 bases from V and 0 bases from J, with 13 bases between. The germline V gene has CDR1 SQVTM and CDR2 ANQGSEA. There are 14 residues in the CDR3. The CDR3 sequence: CSALPMSSYNEQFF. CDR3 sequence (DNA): TGCAGCGCCCTGCCCATGAGCTCCTACAATGAGCAGTTCTTC.

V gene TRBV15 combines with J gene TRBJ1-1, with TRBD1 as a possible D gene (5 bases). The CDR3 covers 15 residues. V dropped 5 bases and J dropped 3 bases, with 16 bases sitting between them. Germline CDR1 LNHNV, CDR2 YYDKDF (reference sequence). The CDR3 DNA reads TGTGCCACCAGCCCCCCCTCCAAGGGGCACACTGAAGCTTTCTTT. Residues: CATSPPSKGHTEAFF.

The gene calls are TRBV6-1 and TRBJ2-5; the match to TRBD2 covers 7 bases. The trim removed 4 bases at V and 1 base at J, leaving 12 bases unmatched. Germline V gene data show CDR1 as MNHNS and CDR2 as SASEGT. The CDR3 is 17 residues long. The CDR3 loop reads CASSAPTGGGVQETQYF. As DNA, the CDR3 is TGTGCCAGCAGTGCTCCCACAGGCGGGGGTGTCCAAGAGACCCAGTACTTC.

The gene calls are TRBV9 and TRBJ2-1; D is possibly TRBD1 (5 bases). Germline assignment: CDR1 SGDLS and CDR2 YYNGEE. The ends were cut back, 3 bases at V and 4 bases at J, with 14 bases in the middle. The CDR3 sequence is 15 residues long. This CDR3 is CASSGDYRGYNEQFF. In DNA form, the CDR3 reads TGTGCCAGCAGCGGCGATTATAGGGGTTACAATGAGCAGTTCTTC.

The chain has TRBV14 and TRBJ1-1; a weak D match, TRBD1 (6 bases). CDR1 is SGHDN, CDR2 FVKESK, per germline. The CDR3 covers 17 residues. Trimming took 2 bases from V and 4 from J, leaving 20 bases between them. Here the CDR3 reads CASSQIPTGHLSTEAFF. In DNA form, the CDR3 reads TGTGCCAGCAGCCAAATACCCACGGGACACTTATCCACTGAAGCTTTCTTT.

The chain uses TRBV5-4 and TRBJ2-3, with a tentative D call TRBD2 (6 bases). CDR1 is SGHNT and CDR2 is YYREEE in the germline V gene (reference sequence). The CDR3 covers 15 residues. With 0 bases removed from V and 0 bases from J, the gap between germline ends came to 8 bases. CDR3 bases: TGTGCCAGCAGCTTGGGTGGGAGGAGCACAGATACGCAGTATTTT. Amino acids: CASSLGGRSTDTQYF.

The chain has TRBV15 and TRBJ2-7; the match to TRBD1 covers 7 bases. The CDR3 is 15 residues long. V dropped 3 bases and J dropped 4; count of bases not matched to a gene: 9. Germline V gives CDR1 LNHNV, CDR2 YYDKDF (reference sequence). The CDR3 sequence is CATSRARTGRYEQYF. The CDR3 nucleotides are TGTGCCACCAGCAGGGCCCGGACAGGAAGATACGAGCAGTACTTC.

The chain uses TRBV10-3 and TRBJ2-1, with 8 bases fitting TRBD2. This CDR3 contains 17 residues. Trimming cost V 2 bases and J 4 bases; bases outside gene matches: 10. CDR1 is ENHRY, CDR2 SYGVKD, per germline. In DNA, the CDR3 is TGTGCCATCAGTGAGGGTGTTAGCGGGAAGCCATACAATGAGCAGTTCTTC. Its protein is CAISEGVSGKPYNEQFF.

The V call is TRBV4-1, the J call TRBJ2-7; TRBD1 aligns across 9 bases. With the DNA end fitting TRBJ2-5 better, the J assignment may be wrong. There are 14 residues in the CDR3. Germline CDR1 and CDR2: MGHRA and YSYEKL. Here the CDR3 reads CASSQGGQGETQYF. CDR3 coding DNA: TGCGCCAGCAGCCAAGGGGGACAGGGAGAGACCCAGTACTTC.

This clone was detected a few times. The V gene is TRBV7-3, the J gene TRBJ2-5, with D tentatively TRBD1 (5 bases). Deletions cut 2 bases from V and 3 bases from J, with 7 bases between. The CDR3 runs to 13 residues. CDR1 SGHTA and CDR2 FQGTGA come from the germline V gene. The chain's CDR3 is CASSLLREETQYF. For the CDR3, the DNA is TGTGCCAGCAGCTTACTCAGGGAAGAGACCCAGTACTTC.

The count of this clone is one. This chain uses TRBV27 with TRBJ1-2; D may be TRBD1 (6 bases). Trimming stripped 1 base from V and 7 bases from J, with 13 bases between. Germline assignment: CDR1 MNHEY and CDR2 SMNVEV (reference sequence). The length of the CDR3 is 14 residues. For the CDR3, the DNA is TGTGCCAGCAGTTTATACAGGCAGGGGTCTGGCTACACCTTC. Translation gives CASSLYRQGSGYTF.

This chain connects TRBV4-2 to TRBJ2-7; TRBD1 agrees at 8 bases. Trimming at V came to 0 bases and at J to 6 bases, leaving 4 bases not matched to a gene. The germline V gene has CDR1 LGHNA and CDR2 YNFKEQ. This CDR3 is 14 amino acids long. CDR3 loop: CASSQEWTGTEQYF. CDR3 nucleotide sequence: TGTGCCAGCAGCCAAGAGTGGACAGGGACCGAGCAGTACTTC.

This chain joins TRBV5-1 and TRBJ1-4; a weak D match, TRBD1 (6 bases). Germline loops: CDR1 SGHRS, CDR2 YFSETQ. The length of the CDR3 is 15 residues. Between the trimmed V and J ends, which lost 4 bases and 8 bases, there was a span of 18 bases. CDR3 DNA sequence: TGCGCCAGCAGCATCACCCGAGGGGGGGAAGAAAAACTGTTTTTT. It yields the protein CASSITRGGEEKLFF.

The CDR3 coding sequence is TGTGCCACCCGGGGGACTAGCGGTAGTGAGCAGTACTTC. This translates into CATRGTSGSEQYF. J is TRBJ2-5 and V is TRBV25-1, with 11 bases aligning to TRBD2. CDR3 length equals 13 residues. Germline V gene sequence: CDR1 MGHDK, CDR2 SYGVNS. The V gene end was trimmed by 10 bases and the J gene end by 11 bases; junction bases not matched to a gene: 12.

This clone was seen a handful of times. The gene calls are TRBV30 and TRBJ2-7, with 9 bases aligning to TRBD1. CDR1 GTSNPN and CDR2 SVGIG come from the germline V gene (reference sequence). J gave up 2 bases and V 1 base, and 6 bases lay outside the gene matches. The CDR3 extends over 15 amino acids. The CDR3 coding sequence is TGTGCCTGGAGTGGCGACAGGGGGGGCACCTACGAGCAGTACTTC. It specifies CAWSGDRGGTYEQYF.

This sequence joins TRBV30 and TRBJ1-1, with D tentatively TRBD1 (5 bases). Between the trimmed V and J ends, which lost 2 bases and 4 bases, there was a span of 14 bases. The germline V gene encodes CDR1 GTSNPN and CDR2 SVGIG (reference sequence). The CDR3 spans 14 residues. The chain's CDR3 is CAWSPQGIGTEAFF. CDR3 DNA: TGTGCCTGGAGTCCTCAGGGTATCGGCACTGAAGCTTTCTTT.

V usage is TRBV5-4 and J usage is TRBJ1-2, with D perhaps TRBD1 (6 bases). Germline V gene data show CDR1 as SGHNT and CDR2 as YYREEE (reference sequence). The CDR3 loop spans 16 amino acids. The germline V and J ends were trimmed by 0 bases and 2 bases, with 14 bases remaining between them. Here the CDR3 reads CASSLVRGPGNYGYTF. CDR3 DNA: TGTGCCAGCAGCTTGGTCAGGGGCCCGGGGAACTATGGCTACACCTTC.